Each of the 15 T cell receptor beta chains below was sequenced from the same sample in a study of CD8+ T cells in alopecia areata. Extraction and reverse transcription of RNA yielded cDNA as the sequencing template. Only in-frame clones appear in the TCRdb table, and some are missing; sequencing was by immunoSEQ multiplex PCR. The table has under 130,000 clones, approximately 52% seen once. The sequencing sample was made of CD4+ T cells sorted from blood. These receptors originate from a human donor in good health.

The rearrangement uses TRBV29-1 and TRBJ2-5; 8 nucleotides align to TRBD2. The ends lost 4 bases at V and 5 bases at J; junction bases unmatched: 6. This CDR3 has 13 residues. Germline CDR1 is SQVTM and CDR2 is ANQGSEA. CDR3 DNA: TGCAGCGTTGGGATCCCGGGAGGGGAGACCCAGTACTTC. Its translation: CSVGIPGGETQYF.

In this sample, this clone turned up once. The chain has TRBV10-3 and TRBJ2-7; TRBD1 aligns across 7 bases. There are 14 residues in the CDR3. V lost 2 bases and J lost 3; bases outside the gene matches: 4. Germline loops: CDR1 ENHRY, CDR2 SYGVKD. CDR3 residues: CAISERDSGYEQYF. DNA for the CDR3: TGTGCCATCAGTGAGCGGGACAGCGGCTACGAGCAGTACTTC.

A few counts support this clone. Other DNA sequences in the same sample also yield this CDR3. J is TRBJ1-2 and V is TRBV2, with unresolved D. This CDR3 has 12 residues. Germline loops: CDR1 SNHLY, CDR2 FYNNEI. Trimming cost V 4 bases and J 4 bases, with 7 bases left between them. This CDR3 reads CASSAESYGYTF. In DNA form, the CDR3 reads TGTGCCAGCAGTGCTGAGAGCTATGGCTACACCTTC.

There are a few counts of this clone. The chain uses TRBV10-3 and TRBJ1-2, with D possibly matching TRBD1 (6 bases). Trimming pared 0 bases from V and 1 base from J, leaving 15 bases between. Germline-derived CDR1 and CDR2 are ENHRY and SYGVKD. The CDR3 loop spans 17 amino acids. The CDR3 here is CAISESSWGPLNYGYTF. The CDR3 DNA reads as TGTGCCATCAGTGAGTCGAGTTGGGGGCCACTTAACTATGGCTACACCTTC.

The CDR3 region is CSVSGLAGLNEQFF. Written as DNA, the CDR3 is TGCAGCGTTTCCGGACTAGCGGGGCTAAATGAGCAGTTCTTC. The V call is TRBV29-1, the J call TRBJ2-1, with TRBD2 identical over 12 bases. CDR3 length: 14 residues. From germline, CDR1 is SQVTM and CDR2 ANQGSEA. The J segment lost 7 bases and the V segment lost 5 bases, leaving 6 bases of the junction unmatched.

The rearrangement links TRBV2 to TRBJ2-4; D may be TRBD2 (7 bases). Trimming took 6 bases from V and 1 from J, leaving 16 bases between them. The CDR3 contains 16 residues. The germline V gene has CDR1 SNHLY and CDR2 FYNNEI. Written as DNA, the CDR3 is TGTGCCAGCAGCAAACCCGAGGGGGGGGCCAAAAACATTCAGTACTTC. Amino acids: CASSKPEGGAKNIQYF.

The CDR3 DNA follows: TGTGCCACCAGTTCCGGGCTGAACACTGAAGCTTTCTTT. It yields the protein CATSSGLNTEAFF. J is TRBJ1-1 and V is TRBV15; D uncertain. V lost 6 bases and J lost 0, with 8 bases in between. The germline V gene has CDR1 LNHNV and CDR2 YYDKDF (reference sequence). CDR3 length equals 13 residues. Drawing the rest from reference TRBV15 and TRBJ1-1, the complete variable domain is DAMVIQNPRYQVTQFGKPVTLSCSQTLNHNVMYWYQQKSSQAPKLLFHYYDKDFNNEADTPDNFQSRRPNTSFCFLDIRSPGLGDTAMYLCATSSGLNTEAFFGQGTRLTVV.

The chain links TRBV5-1 to TRBJ1-6, with D hard to call. This CDR3 has 16 residues. Germline V gene sequence: CDR1 SGHRS, CDR2 YFSETQ. The V and J ends lost 0 bases and 1 base respectively, with 8 bases between them. Written as DNA, the CDR3 is TGCGCCAGCAGCTTGGATCCAGGATCCTATAATTCACCCCTCCACTTT. It translates to CASSLDPGSYNSPLHF.

The rearrangement uses TRBV5-1 and TRBJ2-5, with 12 nucleotides matching TRBD2. The CDR3 runs 16 residues. Germline-derived CDR1 and CDR2 are SGHRS and YFSETQ. V dropped 1 base and J dropped 1; count of bases not matched to a gene: 2. The CDR3 bases are TGCGCCAGCAGCTTGACTAGCGGGGGGCCCCAAGAGACCCAGTACTTC. Translated, it gives CASSLTSGGPQETQYF.

The V call is TRBV30, the J call TRBJ1-2; D is unclear. The germline V gene encodes CDR1 GTSNPN and CDR2 SVGIG (reference sequence). Trimming removed 3 bases at V and 5 bases at J, with 22 bases between. The CDR3 length is 16 residues. The chain's CDR3 is CAWSRTGLEDLYGYTF. For the CDR3, the DNA is TGTGCCTGGAGCCGGACTGGACTGGAGGACCTTTATGGCTACACCTTC. Drawing the rest from reference TRBV30 and TRBJ1-2, the complete variable domain is SQTIHQWPATLVQPVGSPLSLECTVEGTSNPNLYWYRQAAGRGLQLLFYSVGIGQISSEVPQNLSASRPQDRQFILSSKKLLLSDSGFYLCAWSRTGLEDLYGYTFGSGTRLTVV.

This clone was observed once. The rearrangement links TRBV9 to TRBJ1-3; D possibly corresponds to TRBD1 (6 bases). The CDR3 has 13 amino acids. Germline values: CDR1 SGDLS, CDR2 YYNGEE. V was shortened by 1 base and J by 8 bases, with 10 bases between the two germline ends. As DNA, the CDR3 is TGTGCCAGCAGCGTATCAGGGGAGGACACCATATATTTT. Encoded protein: CASSVSGEDTIYF.

The chain recombines TRBV6-5 with TRBJ1-1, with D uncertain. The V and J ends lost 6 bases and 3 bases respectively, with 14 bases between them. CDR1 is MNHEY and CDR2 is SVGAGI in the germline V gene. CDR3 length: 14 amino acids. CDR3 DNA: TGTGCCAGCAGAGACCCGGGAGGCTACACTGAAGCTTTCTTT. Encoded protein: CASRDPGGYTEAFF.

This clone was seen more than once but under ten times. This chain joins TRBV19 and TRBJ2-7, with a tentative D call TRBD2 (5 bases). The CDR3 is 13 residues long. Trimming took 2 bases from V and 4 from J, leaving 9 bases between them. The germline V gene has CDR1 LNHDA and CDR2 SQIVND (reference sequence). CDR3 in amino acids: CASSISPGYEQYF. CDR3 nucleotide sequence: TGTGCCAGTAGTATATCCCCGGGATACGAGCAGTACTTC.

The chain couples TRBV28 to TRBJ1-1, with 7 bases fitting TRBD1. The CDR3 consists of 18 residues. Germline CDR1 and CDR2: MDHEN and SYDVKM. Losses at the gene ends were 2 bases for V and 1 base for J; bases not matched to a gene: 13. CDR3 amino acids: CASSLLGAGTARNTEAFF. The CDR3, as DNA: TGTGCCAGCAGTTTACTAGGGGCCGGGACAGCGAGGAACACTGAAGCTTTCTTT.

V usage is TRBV14 and J usage is TRBJ2-3, with a possible D match to TRBD1 (5 bases). This CDR3 has 13 amino acids. CDR1 and CDR2 from the germline V gene are SGHDN and FVKESK. Trimming took off 1 base at V and 10 bases at J, with 12 bases between the two ends. CDR3 bases: TGTGCCAGCAGCCAAGGCAGGGTGTGGGCGCAGTATTTT. As protein: CASSQGRVWAQYF.